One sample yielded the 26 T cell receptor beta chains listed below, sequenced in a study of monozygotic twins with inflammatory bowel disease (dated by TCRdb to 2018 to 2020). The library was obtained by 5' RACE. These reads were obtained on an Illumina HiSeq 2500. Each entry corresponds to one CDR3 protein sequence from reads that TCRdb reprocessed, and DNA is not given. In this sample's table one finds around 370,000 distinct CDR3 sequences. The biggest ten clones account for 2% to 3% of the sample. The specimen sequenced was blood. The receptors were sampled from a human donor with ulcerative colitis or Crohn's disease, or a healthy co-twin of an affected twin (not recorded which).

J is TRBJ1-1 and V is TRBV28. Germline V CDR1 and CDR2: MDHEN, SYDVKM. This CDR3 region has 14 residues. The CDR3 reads CASSLSGAYTEAFF.

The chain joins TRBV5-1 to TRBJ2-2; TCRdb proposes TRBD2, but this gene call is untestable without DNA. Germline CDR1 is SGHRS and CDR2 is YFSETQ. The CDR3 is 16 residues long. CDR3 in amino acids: CASSSAGGPDTGELFF.

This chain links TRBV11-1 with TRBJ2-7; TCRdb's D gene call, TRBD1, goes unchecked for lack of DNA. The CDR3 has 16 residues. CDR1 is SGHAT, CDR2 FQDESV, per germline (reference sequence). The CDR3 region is CASSSRDRYRRDEQYF.

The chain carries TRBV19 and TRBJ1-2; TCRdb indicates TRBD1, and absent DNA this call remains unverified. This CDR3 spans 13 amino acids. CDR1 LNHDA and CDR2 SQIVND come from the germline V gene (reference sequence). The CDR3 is CASSEGLNYGYTF.

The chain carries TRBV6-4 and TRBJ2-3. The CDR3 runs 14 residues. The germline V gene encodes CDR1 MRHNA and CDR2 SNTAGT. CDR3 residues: CASSDVGSTDTQYF.

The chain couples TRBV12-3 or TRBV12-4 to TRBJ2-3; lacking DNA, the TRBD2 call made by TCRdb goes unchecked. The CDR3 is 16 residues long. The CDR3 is CASSTVAGGFTDTQYF.

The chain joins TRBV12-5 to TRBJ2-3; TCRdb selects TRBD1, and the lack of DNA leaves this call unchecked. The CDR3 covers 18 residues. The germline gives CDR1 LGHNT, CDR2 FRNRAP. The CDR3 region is CASGWVRDGYSFTDTQYF.

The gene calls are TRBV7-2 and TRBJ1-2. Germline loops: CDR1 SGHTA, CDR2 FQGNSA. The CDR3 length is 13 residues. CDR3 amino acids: CASSLEVRGGRIF.

The CDR3 sequence: CSARDLQGASNQPQHF. The chain recombines TRBV20-1 with TRBJ1-5; the D gene TCRdb calls, TRBD1, cannot be checked with no DNA. Germline V gene lookup returns CDR1 DFQATT and CDR2 SNEGSKA (reference sequence). The CDR3 has 16 amino acids.

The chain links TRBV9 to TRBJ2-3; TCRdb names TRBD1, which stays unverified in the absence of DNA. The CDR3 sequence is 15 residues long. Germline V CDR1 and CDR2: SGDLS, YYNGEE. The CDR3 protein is CASSVGQGAKDTQYF. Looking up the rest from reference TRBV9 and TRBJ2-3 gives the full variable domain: DSGVTQTPKHLITATGQRVTLRCSPRSGDLSVYWYQQSLDQGLQFLIQYYNGEERAKGNILERFSAQQFPDLHSELNLSSLELGDSALYFCASSVGQGAKDTQYFGPGTRLTVL.

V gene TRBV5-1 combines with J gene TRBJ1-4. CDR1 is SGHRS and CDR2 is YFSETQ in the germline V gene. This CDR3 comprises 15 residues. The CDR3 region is CASSSTGPYNEKLFF.

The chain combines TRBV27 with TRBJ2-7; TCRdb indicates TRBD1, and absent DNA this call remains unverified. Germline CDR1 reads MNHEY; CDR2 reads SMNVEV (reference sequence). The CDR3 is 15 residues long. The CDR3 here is CASSPRDLHSYEQYF.

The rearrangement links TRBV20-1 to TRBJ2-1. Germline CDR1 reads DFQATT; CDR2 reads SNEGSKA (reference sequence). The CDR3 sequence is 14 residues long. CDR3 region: CSASIGSSYNEQFF.

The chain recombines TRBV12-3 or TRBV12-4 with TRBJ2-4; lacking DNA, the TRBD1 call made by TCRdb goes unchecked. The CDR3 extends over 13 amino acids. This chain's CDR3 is CASSLLGAFLQYF.

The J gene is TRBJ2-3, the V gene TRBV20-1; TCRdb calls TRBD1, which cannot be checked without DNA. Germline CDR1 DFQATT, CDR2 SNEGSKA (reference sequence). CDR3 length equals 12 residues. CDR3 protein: CSAPGITDTQYF.

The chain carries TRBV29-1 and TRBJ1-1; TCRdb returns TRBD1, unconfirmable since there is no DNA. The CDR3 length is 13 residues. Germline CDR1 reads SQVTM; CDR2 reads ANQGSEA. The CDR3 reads CSVDRPGNTEAFF.

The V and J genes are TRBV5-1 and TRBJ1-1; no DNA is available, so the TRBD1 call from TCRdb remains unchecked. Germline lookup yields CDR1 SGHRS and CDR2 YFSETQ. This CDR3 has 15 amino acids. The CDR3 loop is CASSLEAGANTEAFF.

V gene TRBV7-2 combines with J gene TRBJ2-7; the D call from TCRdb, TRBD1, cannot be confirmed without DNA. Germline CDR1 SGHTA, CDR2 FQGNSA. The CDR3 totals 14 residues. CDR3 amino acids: CACSLADRVQEQYF.

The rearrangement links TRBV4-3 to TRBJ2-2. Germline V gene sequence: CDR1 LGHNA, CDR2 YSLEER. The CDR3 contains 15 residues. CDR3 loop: CASSQVSGNTGELFF.

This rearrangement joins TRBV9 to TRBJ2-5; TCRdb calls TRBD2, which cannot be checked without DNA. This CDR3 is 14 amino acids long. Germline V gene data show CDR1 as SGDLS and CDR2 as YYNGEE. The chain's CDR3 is CASSAGTRRETQYF.

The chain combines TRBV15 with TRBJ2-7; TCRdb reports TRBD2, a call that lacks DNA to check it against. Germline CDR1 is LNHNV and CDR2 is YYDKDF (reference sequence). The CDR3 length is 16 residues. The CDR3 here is CATSSETRRISYEQYF.

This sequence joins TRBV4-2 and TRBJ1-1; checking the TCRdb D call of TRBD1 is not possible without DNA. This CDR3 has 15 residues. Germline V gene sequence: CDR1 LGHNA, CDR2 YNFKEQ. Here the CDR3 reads CASSQDGRGDTEAFF.

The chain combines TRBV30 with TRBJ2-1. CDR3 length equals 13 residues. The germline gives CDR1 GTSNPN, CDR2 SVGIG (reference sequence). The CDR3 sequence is CAWSEQSYNEQFF. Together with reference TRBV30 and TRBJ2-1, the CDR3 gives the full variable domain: SQTIHQWPATLVQPVGSPLSLECTVEGTSNPNLYWYRQAAGRGLQLLFYSVGIGQISSEVPQNLSASRPQDRQFILSSKKLLLSDSGFYLCAWSEQSYNEQFFGPGTRLTVL.

CDR3: CASSLTAPNTEAFF. The chain is built from TRBV7-2 and TRBJ1-1; TCRdb's D gene call, TRBD1, goes unchecked for lack of DNA. This CDR3 is 14 amino acids long. The germline gives CDR1 SGHTA, CDR2 FQGNSA.

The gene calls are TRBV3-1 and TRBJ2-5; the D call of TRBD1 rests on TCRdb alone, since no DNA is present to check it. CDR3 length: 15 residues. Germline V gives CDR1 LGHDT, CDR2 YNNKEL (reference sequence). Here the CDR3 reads CASSQEGPGEETQYF.

The CDR3 protein is CASSPGTDSSYEQYF. J is TRBJ2-7 and V is TRBV18; the TRBD1 assignment by TCRdb is unverifiable without DNA. Germline V CDR1 and CDR2: KGHSH, LQKENI. This CDR3 region has 15 residues.